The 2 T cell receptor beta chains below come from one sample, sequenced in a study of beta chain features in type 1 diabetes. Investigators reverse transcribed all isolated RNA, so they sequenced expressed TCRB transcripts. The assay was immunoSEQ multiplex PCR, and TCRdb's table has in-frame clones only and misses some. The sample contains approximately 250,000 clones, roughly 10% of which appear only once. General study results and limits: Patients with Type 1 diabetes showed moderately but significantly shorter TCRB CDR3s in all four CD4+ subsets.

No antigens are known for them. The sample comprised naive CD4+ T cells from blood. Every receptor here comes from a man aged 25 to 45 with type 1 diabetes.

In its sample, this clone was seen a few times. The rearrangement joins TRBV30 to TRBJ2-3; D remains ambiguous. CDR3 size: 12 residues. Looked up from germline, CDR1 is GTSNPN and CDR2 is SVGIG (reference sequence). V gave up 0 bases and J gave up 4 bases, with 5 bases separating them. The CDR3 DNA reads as TGTGCCTGGAGTGTGACTCCAGATACGCAGTATTTT. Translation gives CAWSVTPDTQYF.

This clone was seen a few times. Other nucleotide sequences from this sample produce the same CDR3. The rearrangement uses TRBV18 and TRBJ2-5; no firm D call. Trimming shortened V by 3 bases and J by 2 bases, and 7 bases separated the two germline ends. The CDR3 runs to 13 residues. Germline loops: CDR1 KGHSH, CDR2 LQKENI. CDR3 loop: CASSPGPQETQYF. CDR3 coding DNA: TGTGCCAGCTCACCTGGGCCTCAAGAGACCCAGTACTTC.